This T cell receptor beta chain was captured by sequencing in a study of blood T cell repertoires in COVID-19. The overall study: Samples taken during acute and convalescent COVID-19 were collected in the United States, Italy and Spain. T cells, B-cell-depleted T cells, or PBMCs provided the cDNA or gDNA that served as material.

Germline values: CDR1 MNHEY, CDR2 SVGEGT. Trimming stripped 5 bases from V and 6 bases from J, with 23 bases between. The CDR3 has 16 residues. In the authors' workflow: The assay estimated nucleated cells by amplifying reference gene primers. Profiled with immunoSEQ multiplex PCR; TCRdb holds only in-frame clones, not every one. From that table come the V and J calls and clone size; the DNA was used to work out D and trimming. The sample lists 200,000 to 300,000 clones; 65% to 90% were seen once. V gene TRBV6-2 or TRBV6-3 combines with J gene TRBJ2-7; a possible D gene is TRBD2 (5 bases). The sample consisted of peripheral blood. This receptor was taken from a man under 40 with active or convalescent COVID-19. The CDR3 sequence: CASSDLEFGLASEQYF. DNA of the CDR3: TGTGCCAGCAGTGACCTCGAATTCGGGCTAGCTTCCGAGCAGTACTTC.